These 13 T cell receptor beta chains came from one sample sequenced in a study of identical twins. TCRdb itself ran the 5' RACE reads through MiXCR, one entry per CDR3 protein. In the table there are roughly 700,000 distinct CDR3 sequences, around 8.3% of which are singletons. The same specimen was also included in a second study, on yellow fever vaccine responses in identical twins.

Source material: PBMCs. These receptors were collected from a young woman in good health.

The chain recombines TRBV12-3 or TRBV12-4 with TRBJ1-1, with TRBD1 as a possible D gene (5 bases). Trimming took 6 bases from V and 0 from J, leaving 14 bases between them. This CDR3 contains 15 residues. The CDR3 DNA reads as TGTGCCAGCAGCCCGTCACTCAGGGTGAACACTGAAGCTTTCTTT. Translation gives CASSPSLRVNTEAFF.

This clonotype was observed at least ten times. The chain employs TRBV27 and TRBJ2-1; 11 bases match TRBD2. The germline V gene has CDR1 MNHEY and CDR2 SMNVEV (reference sequence). The CDR3 has 18 residues. Trimming removed 2 bases from V and 4 bases from J; junction bases left unmatched: 10. In nucleotides, the CDR3 is TGTGCCAGCAGTTTAGATTCCCTAGCGGGGGGAGTATACAATGAGCAGTTCTTC. Residues: CASSLDSLAGGVYNEQFF.

This clonotype was seen more than once but under ten times. The chain is built from TRBV2 and TRBJ2-6, with a tentative D call TRBD1 (5 bases). Trimming took 2 bases from V and 0 from J, leaving 8 bases between them. Germline V gives CDR1 SNHLY, CDR2 FYNNEI. The CDR3 runs to 16 residues. CDR3 coding DNA: TGTGCCAGCAGTGAATTAGGGGCCTCTGGGGCCAACGTCCTGACTTTC. Its protein product is CASSELGASGANVLTF.

In its sample, this clonotype was seen a few times. The chain couples TRBV4-2 to TRBJ2-2; 10 positions match TRBD1. The germline V gene has CDR1 LGHNA and CDR2 YNFKEQ. This CDR3 has 19 residues. J gave up 1 base and V 1 base, and 9 bases lay outside the gene matches. DNA of the CDR3: TGTGCCAGCAGCCAAGTTGCGGGACAGGGGCTCCGGAACACCGGGGAGCTGTTTTTT. It codes for CASSQVAGQGLRNTGELFF.

The CDR3 reads CSARDPNGPTIYEQYF. Here the CDR3 DNA reads TGCAGTGCTAGAGATCCTAACGGCCCTACCATCTACGAGCAGTACTTC. The V and J genes are TRBV20-1 and TRBJ2-7; D is uncertain. CDR1 is DFQATT and CDR2 is SNEGSKA in the germline V gene (reference sequence). The CDR3 loop spans 16 amino acids. V lost 0 bases and J 3 bases, leaving 18 bases between the germline ends.

The V and J genes are TRBV20-1 and TRBJ2-7; D is uncertain. The CDR3 contains 12 residues. Germline CDR1 and CDR2: DFQATT and SNEGSKA (reference sequence). The germline V and J ends were trimmed by 1 base and 5 bases, with 9 bases remaining between them. The DNA of the CDR3 is TGCAGTGCTAGAGCCGGGTTTAACGAGCAGTACTTC. Protein: CSARAGFNEQYF.

This clonotype was seen at least ten times. The rearrangement links TRBV11-2 to TRBJ2-5, with 10 nucleotides matching TRBD2. V gave up 11 bases and J gave up 4 bases; unmatched junction bases: 22. The CDR3 runs 18 residues. CDR1 SGHAT and CDR2 FQNNGV come from the germline V gene. The CDR3 nucleotides read TGTGCCGAACCCTGGGGCAGCGGGGGGGTACGGGATGGAGAGACCCAGTACTTC. Protein product: CAEPWGSGGVRDGETQYF.

This clonotype came up a few times. J is TRBJ2-1 and V is TRBV20-1, with 10 bases aligning to TRBD2. Trimming took 6 bases from V and 5 from J; bases not matched to a gene: 10. Germline loops: CDR1 DFQATT, CDR2 SNEGSKA (reference sequence). The CDR3 consists of 15 residues. The CDR3 DNA reads as TGCAGTGCGTTGATGACTAGCGGGTGGAACAATGAGCAGTTCTTC. This codes for CSALMTSGWNNEQFF.

This clonotype was observed a handful of times. V gene TRBV7-2 combines with J gene TRBJ2-7; 7 bases fit TRBD1. V was pared by 6 bases and J by 7 bases, with 9 bases of the junction left unmatched. This CDR3 spans 13 amino acids. CDR1 and CDR2 from the germline V gene are SGHTA and FQGNSA. CDR3 sequence reads: CASRITGTEEQYF. DNA for the CDR3: TGTGCCAGCAGGATAACAGGGACAGAAGAGCAGTACTTC.

Only a few counts were recorded for this clonotype. The V call is TRBV5-1, the J call TRBJ2-1; D is possibly TRBD1 (5 bases). The CDR3 consists of 15 residues. CDR1 is SGHRS and CDR2 is YFSETQ in the germline V gene. V was trimmed by 4 bases and J by 3 bases, leaving 14 bases between them. The CDR3 loop reads CASSPNLDSYNEQFF. In DNA form, the CDR3 reads TGCGCCAGCAGCCCAAACCTCGACAGCTACAATGAGCAGTTCTTC.

The V call is TRBV27, the J call TRBJ2-6; the match to TRBD1 covers 7 bases. Trimming took 5 bases from V and 2 from J; bases not matched to a gene: 9. The length of the CDR3 is 17 residues. Per the germline V gene, CDR1 is MNHEY and CDR2 is SMNVEV (reference sequence). This CDR3 reads CASSNSGGLAGANVLTF. In DNA form, the CDR3 reads TGTGCCAGCAGTAACTCAGGGGGTTTAGCTGGGGCCAACGTCCTGACTTTC. Together with reference TRBV27 and TRBJ2-6, the CDR3 gives the full variable domain: EAQVTQNPRYLITVTGKKLTVTCSQNMNHEYMSWYRQDPGLGLRQIYYSMNVEVTDKGDVPEGYKVSRKEKRNFPLILESPSPNQTSLYFCASSNSGGLAGANVLTFGAGSRLTVL.

This clonotype has only a few counts. This chain joins TRBV7-9 and TRBJ2-1, with 9 bases matching TRBD1. With 6 bases clipped from V and 8 bases from J, the junction kept 8 bases outside the gene matches. The CDR3 totals 14 residues. Germline V gene sequence: CDR1 SEHNR, CDR2 FQNEAQ (reference sequence). The DNA for the CDR3 is TGTGCCAGCAGTCCCGGGACAGGGACGTATGAGCAGTTCTTC. This gives the protein CASSPGTGTYEQFF.

This clonotype has a count of ten or more. The rearrangement links TRBV9 to TRBJ2-5; 11 bases are a match to TRBD2. This CDR3 spans 18 amino acids. Losses at the gene ends were 0 bases for V and 1 base for J; bases not matched to a gene: 8. Germline V gene lookup returns CDR1 SGDLS and CDR2 YYNGEE. DNA for the CDR3: TGTGCCAGCAGCGTAGGTCGGCTAGCGGGAGGTATCCAAGAGACCCAGTACTTC. Amino acid sequence: CASSVGRLAGGIQETQYF.